Shown below are 30 T cell receptor beta chains from a single sample sequenced in a study of CXCR3-negative and CXCR3-positive naive CD8 T cells. Study results and limitations: In CXCR3-positive naive cells, the TRB CDR3s were more hydrophobic than in CXCR3-negative naive cells.

Through 5' RACE with UMI labels, the TRB cDNA libraries were prepared. From its re-call of the 5' RACE reads, TCRdb lists each CDR3 protein once, without DNA. The sample has about 130,000 distinct CDR3 sequences; the top ten hold around 0.37%. Which antigens these TCRs recognize remains unknown. The specimen sequenced was naive CXCR3+ CD8+ T cells from blood. Subset denoted: CD45RO-CCR7+CD27+CD95- naive CD8+ T cells expressing CXCR3 (TNR3+). These receptors were obtained from a human donor in good health. Some clones in this sample may be carry-over from other donors' samples.

The chain's CDR3 is CASSFVGGPGEDTQYF. J is TRBJ2-3 and V is TRBV28; TCRdb picks TRBD2, but there is no DNA to check that call. The germline CDR1 and CDR2 sequences are MDHEN and SYDVKM. This CDR3 is built from 16 residues.

The chain joins TRBV4-1 to TRBJ2-1; the TCRdb D gene call, TRBD2, has no DNA to confirm it. The germline gives CDR1 MGHRA, CDR2 YSYEKL. This CDR3 comprises 18 residues. Here the CDR3 reads CASSQGRLAGGYYNEQFF.

This sequence joins TRBV4-1 and TRBJ2-1; TCRdb proposes TRBD1, but this gene call is untestable without DNA. The CDR3 length is 14 residues. Per germline, CDR1 MGHRA and CDR2 YSYEKL. CDR3 residues: CASSPRQGLDEQFF.

The chain combines TRBV7-6 with TRBJ2-1; the TCRdb D gene call, TRBD2, has no DNA to confirm it. Germline lookup yields CDR1 SGHVS and CDR2 FNYEAQ. The CDR3 extends over 18 amino acids. CDR3 residues: CASSLTIAGGPILNEQFF. The variable domain in full, completed from reference TRBV7-6 and TRBJ2-1, reads GAGVSQSPRYKVTKRGQDVALRCDPISGHVSLYWYRQALGQGPEFLTYFNYEAQQDKSGLPNDRFSAERPEGSISTLTIQRTEQRDSAMYRCASSLTIAGGPILNEQFFGPGTRLTVL.

The CDR3 here is CASSLSTGSYNEQFF. This chain connects TRBV5-1 to TRBJ2-1; TCRdb names TRBD1, which stays unverified in the absence of DNA. This CDR3 is built from 15 residues. Per the germline V gene, CDR1 is SGHRS and CDR2 is YFSETQ.

V usage is TRBV5-1 and J usage is TRBJ2-7; the TCRdb call, TRBD1, lacks DNA for checking. CDR1 is SGHRS, CDR2 YFSETQ, per germline. CDR3 length: 14 amino acids. The CDR3 is CASSTGTGAYEQYF.

V is TRBV7-9 and J is TRBJ2-1; the TCRdb call, TRBD1, lacks DNA for checking. The V gene's germline CDR1 is SEHNR and CDR2 FQNEAQ (reference sequence). The CDR3 runs to 14 residues. CDR3 loop: CASRSGAPSDEQFF. Complete variable domain (other parts from reference TRBV7-9 and TRBJ2-1): DTGVSQNPRHKITKRGQNVTFRCDPISEHNRLYWYRQTLGQGPEFLTYFQNEAQLEKSRLLSDRFSAERPKGSFSTLEIQRTEQGDSAMYLCASRSGAPSDEQFFGPGTRLTVL.

This rearrangement joins TRBV12-3 or TRBV12-4 to TRBJ1-1. The CDR3 has 12 amino acids. This chain's CDR3 is CASSRDDTEAFF.

This rearrangement joins TRBV12-3 or TRBV12-4 to TRBJ2-7; TCRdb outputs TRBD2, but without DNA this stays unchecked. The CDR3 sequence is 13 residues long. This CDR3 reads CASSLGVQYEQYF.

This chain uses TRBV29-1 with TRBJ2-5; the TCRdb D gene call, TRBD1, has no DNA to confirm it. CDR1 is SQVTM and CDR2 is ANQGSEA in the germline V gene. The CDR3 runs to 13 residues. The CDR3 is CSGRTGTEETQYF.

The chain employs TRBV28 and TRBJ2-5; TCRdb's assignment of TRBD2 cannot be checked, as there is no DNA. The length of the CDR3 is 13 residues. Germline assignment: CDR1 MDHEN and CDR2 SYDVKM. The CDR3 reads CASSPIAEETQYF.

This chain links TRBV4-3 with TRBJ1-6. The CDR3 covers 14 residues. CDR1 is LGHNA, CDR2 YSLEER, per germline. The CDR3 sequence: CASSQGSVNSPLHF.

The rearrangement uses TRBV29-1 and TRBJ2-3. The CDR3 runs 14 residues. CDR1 and CDR2 (germline): SQVTM, ANQGSEA. The CDR3 region is CSVEGYLSTDTQYF.

J is TRBJ2-1 and V is TRBV3-1; the TCRdb D gene call, TRBD1, has no DNA to confirm it. Germline CDR1 LGHDT, CDR2 YNNKEL (reference sequence). The CDR3 has 13 amino acids. Here the CDR3 reads CASSQPRGNEQFF.

The chain couples TRBV7-9 to TRBJ1-1; with no DNA, the TCRdb D assignment of TRBD1 cannot be verified. The CDR3 loop spans 15 amino acids. Per the germline V gene, CDR1 is SEHNR and CDR2 is FQNEAQ (reference sequence). CDR3 loop: CASSLPQGVNTEAFF. Full variable domain (remainder filled in from reference TRBV7-9 and TRBJ1-1): DTGVSQNPRHKITKRGQNVTFRCDPISEHNRLYWYRQTLGQGPEFLTYFQNEAQLEKSRLLSDRFSAERPKGSFSTLEIQRTEQGDSAMYLCASSLPQGVNTEAFFGQGTRLTVV.

The V and J genes are TRBV7-6 and TRBJ1-5. There are 13 residues in the CDR3. Germline CDR1 reads SGHVS; CDR2 reads FNYEAQ. The CDR3 loop is CASSLAEGQPQHF.

V gene TRBV21-1 combines with J gene TRBJ1-2; TCRdb calls TRBD1, which cannot be checked without DNA. TRBV21-1 is flagged as a pseudogene. The CDR3 loop spans 14 amino acids. The CDR3: CASSPGTGNYGYTF.

The genes are TRBV5-5 and TRBJ2-7; with no DNA, the TCRdb D assignment of TRBD1 cannot be verified. Per germline, CDR1 SGHKS and CDR2 YYEKEE (reference sequence). This CDR3 has 14 residues. The CDR3 is CASSFPTGFHEQYF.

The chain combines TRBV7-9 with TRBJ2-1; TCRdb calls TRBD2, which cannot be checked without DNA. Germline CDR1 and CDR2: SEHNR and FQNEAQ (reference sequence). The CDR3 contains 15 residues. The CDR3 here is CASSPSRWAGNEQFF.

The chain has TRBV19 and TRBJ2-6; the TCRdb D gene call, TRBD2, has no DNA to confirm it. The CDR3 totals 18 residues. Germline V gene data show CDR1 as LNHDA and CDR2 as SQIVND (reference sequence). The CDR3 loop reads CASRGGEAPLSGANVLTF.

The V gene is TRBV4-2, the J gene TRBJ2-1; the TCRdb D gene call, TRBD1, has no DNA to confirm it. The CDR3 totals 15 residues. CDR1 LGHNA and CDR2 YNFKEQ come from the germline V gene. The CDR3 region is CASSQDLSLGNEQFF.

V usage is TRBV14 and J usage is TRBJ2-5; TCRdb gives TRBD1 as the D gene, but with no DNA this cannot be confirmed. This CDR3 has 17 residues. CDR1 is SGHDN and CDR2 is FVKESK in the germline V gene. This chain's CDR3 is CASSQEVGLWRGETQYF.

V is TRBV7-9 and J is TRBJ2-1; TCRdb's assignment of TRBD2 cannot be checked, as there is no DNA. The CDR3 totals 15 residues. CDR1 SEHNR and CDR2 FQNEAQ come from the germline V gene (reference sequence). The CDR3 region is CASSPRDFSYNEQFF.

V usage is TRBV29-1 and J usage is TRBJ2-7. From germline, CDR1 is SQVTM and CDR2 ANQGSEA. This CDR3 spans 15 amino acids. The CDR3 here is CSVEDLTGAPYEQYF.

The V call is TRBV9, the J call TRBJ2-7; the D call from TCRdb, TRBD1, cannot be confirmed without DNA. The CDR3 totals 16 residues. Germline CDR1 is SGDLS and CDR2 is YYNGEE. The CDR3 is CASSVAGTGPSYEQYF.

The chain has TRBV6-4 and TRBJ2-1; TCRdb outputs TRBD1, but without DNA this stays unchecked. Germline CDR1 reads MRHNA; CDR2 reads SNTAGT. The CDR3 is 13 amino acids. This CDR3 is CASSLDRNNEQFF.

V is TRBV29-1 and J is TRBJ2-7; TCRdb lists TRBD1, though no DNA is available to test this call. CDR3 length: 16 residues. CDR1 SQVTM and CDR2 ANQGSEA come from the germline V gene. CDR3 residues: CSVEDRGDRGVYEQYF.

J is TRBJ1-1 and V is TRBV2. This CDR3 spans 15 amino acids. Germline V lookup: CDR1 SNHLY, CDR2 FYNNEI. CDR3 in amino acids: CASSEGVGLNTEAFF. Based on the CDR3 plus reference TRBV2 and TRBJ1-1, the full variable domain is EPEVTQTPSHQVTQMGQEVILRCVPISNHLYFYWYRQILGQKVEFLVSFYNNEISEKSEIFDDQFSVERPDGSNFTLKIRSTKLEDSAMYFCASSEGVGLNTEAFFGQGTRLTVV.

V and J are TRBV9 and TRBJ2-2; TCRdb proposes TRBD1, but this gene call is untestable without DNA. Germline CDR1 is SGDLS and CDR2 is YYNGEE. This CDR3 has 16 residues. Here the CDR3 reads CASSVDPGGSAGELFF.

The chain combines TRBV18 with TRBJ2-3; TCRdb returns TRBD2, unconfirmable since there is no DNA. The length of the CDR3 is 16 residues. The germline CDR1 and CDR2 sequences are KGHSH and LQKENI. The CDR3 loop is CASSPRELAGTDTQYF.